The T cell receptor (beta chain) described here comes from a study of T-cell memory formation after mild COVID-19. TCRdb re-analysed the 5' RACE reads in MiXCR, keeping a single row per CDR3 protein. The sample has hundreds of thousands of distinct CDR3 sequences, 15% to 20% seen once. Germline CDR1 SGHVS, CDR2 FNYEAQ. The CDR3 loop spans 17 amino acids. V lost 5 bases to trimming and J lost 6 bases; unmatched junction nucleotides: 14. This clonotype was sampled from an adult woman who had mild COVID-19 (a few samples of this study predate the infection). Cell type and time point are not known. Sequenced material: PBMCs or a T cell subset sorted from them (not recorded which). V usage is TRBV7-6 and J usage is TRBJ2-1, with 9 nucleotides matching TRBD2. CDR3 coding DNA: TGTGCCAGCAGCCGTTTTCAGATCGCTAGCGGGGTCAATGAGCAGTTCTTC. Translating it yields CASSRFQIASGVNEQFF.